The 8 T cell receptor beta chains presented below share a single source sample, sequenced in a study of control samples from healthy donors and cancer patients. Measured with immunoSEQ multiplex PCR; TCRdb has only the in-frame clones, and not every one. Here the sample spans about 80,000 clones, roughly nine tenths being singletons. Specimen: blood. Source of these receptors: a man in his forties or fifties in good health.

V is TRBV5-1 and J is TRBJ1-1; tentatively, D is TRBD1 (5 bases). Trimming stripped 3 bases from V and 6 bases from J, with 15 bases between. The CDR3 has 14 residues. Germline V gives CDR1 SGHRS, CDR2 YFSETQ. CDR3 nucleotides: TGCGCCAGCAGCTCCGGCCAGGGTGTACCTGAAGCTTTCTTT. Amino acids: CASSSGQGVPEAFF.

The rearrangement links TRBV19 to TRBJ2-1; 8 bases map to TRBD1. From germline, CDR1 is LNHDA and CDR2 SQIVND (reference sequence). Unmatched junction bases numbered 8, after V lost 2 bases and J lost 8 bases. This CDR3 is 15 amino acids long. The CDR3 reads CASSILTGGGYEQFF. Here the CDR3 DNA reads TGTGCCAGTAGTATACTTACAGGGGGTGGATATGAGCAGTTCTTC. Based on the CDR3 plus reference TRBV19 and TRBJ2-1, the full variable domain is DGGITQSPKYLFRKEGQNVTLSCEQNLNHDAMYWYRQDPGQGLRLIYYSQIVNDFQKGDIAEGYSVSREKKESFPLTVTSAQKNPTAFYLCASSILTGGGYEQFFGPGTRLTVL.

This chain's CDR3 is CASTRTAYGGEKLFF. CDR3 nucleotide sequence: TGTGCCAGCACCCGGACAGCCTACGGGGGTGAAAAACTGTTTTTT. The chain links TRBV6-5 to TRBJ1-4; D perhaps matches TRBD1 (6 bases). The length of the CDR3 is 15 residues. The V gene lost 7 bases and the J gene lost 7 bases, with 19 bases spanning the gap. Germline CDR1 is MNHEY and CDR2 is SVGAGI.

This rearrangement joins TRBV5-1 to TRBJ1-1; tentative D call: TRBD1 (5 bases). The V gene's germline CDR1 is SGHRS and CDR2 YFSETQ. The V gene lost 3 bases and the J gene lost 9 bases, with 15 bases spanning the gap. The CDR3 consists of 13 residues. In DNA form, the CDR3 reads TGCGCCAGCAGCTCCCAAGGGGAGGGTAAAGCTTTCTTT. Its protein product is CASSSQGEGKAFF.

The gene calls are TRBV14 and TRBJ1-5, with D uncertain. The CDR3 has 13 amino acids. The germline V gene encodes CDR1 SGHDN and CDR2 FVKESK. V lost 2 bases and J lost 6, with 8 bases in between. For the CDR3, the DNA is TGTGCCAGCAGCCAAAGCATTCGTCAGCCCCAGCATTTT. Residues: CASSQSIRQPQHF.

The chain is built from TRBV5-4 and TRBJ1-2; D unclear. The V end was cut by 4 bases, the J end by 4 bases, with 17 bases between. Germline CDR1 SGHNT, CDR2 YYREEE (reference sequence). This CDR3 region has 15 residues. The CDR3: CASSLDSASTYGYTF. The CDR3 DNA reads TGTGCCAGCAGCCTTGACTCAGCCTCCACCTATGGCTACACCTTC.

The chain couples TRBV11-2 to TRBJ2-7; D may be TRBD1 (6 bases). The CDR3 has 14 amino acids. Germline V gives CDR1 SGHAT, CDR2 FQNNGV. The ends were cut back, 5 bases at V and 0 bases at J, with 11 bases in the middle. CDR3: CASSRADSSYEQYF. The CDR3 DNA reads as TGTGCCAGCAGCCGTGCGGACAGCTCCTACGAGCAGTACTTC.

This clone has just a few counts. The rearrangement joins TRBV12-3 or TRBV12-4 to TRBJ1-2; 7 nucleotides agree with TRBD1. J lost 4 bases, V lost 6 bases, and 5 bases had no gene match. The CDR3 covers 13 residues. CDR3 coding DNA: TGTGCCAGCAGCGGGACAGTTCCCTATGGCTACACCTTC. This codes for CASSGTVPYGYTF.